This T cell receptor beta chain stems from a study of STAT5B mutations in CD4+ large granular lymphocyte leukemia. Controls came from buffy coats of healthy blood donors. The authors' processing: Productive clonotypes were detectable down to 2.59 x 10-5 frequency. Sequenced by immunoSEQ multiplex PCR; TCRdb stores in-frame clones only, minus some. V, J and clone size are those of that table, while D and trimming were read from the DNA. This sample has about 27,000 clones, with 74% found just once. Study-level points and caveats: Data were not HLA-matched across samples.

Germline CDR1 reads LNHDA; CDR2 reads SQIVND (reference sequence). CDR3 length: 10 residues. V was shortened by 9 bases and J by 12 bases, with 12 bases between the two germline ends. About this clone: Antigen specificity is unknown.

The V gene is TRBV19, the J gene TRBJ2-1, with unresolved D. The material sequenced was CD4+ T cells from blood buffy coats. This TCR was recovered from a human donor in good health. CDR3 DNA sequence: TGTGCCAGCGGCACTCCCCGGCAGTTCTTC. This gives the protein CASGTPRQFF. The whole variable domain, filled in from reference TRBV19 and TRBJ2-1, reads DGGITQSPKYLFRKEGQNVTLSCEQNLNHDAMYWYRQDPGQGLRLIYYSQIVNDFQKGDIAEGYSVSREKKESFPLTVTSAQKNPTAFYLCASGTPRQFFGPGTRLTVL.